This passage covers 30 T cell receptor beta chains from one sample sequenced in a study of T cell changes during pregnancy in multiple sclerosis. The assay was immunoSEQ multiplex PCR, and TCRdb's table has in-frame clones only and misses some. The profile shows over 85,000 clones, 91% of them singletons. Sequencing used peripheral blood, obtained after pregnancy. The receptors shown here come from a female donor in good health, enrolled as a control in a pregnancy study.

The chain recombines TRBV5-6 with TRBJ1-1, with D possibly TRBD1 on 5 matching bases. The ends were cut back, 5 bases at V and 3 bases at J, with 11 bases in the middle. CDR3 size: 13 residues. CDR1 is SGHDT and CDR2 is YYEEEE in the germline V gene. CDR3 amino acids: CASRLQGYTEAFF. For the CDR3, the DNA is TGTGCCAGCAGACTGCAGGGCTACACTGAAGCTTTCTTT.

The chain is built from TRBV29-1 and TRBJ2-2, with D possibly matching TRBD2 (6 bases). Trimming removed 7 bases at V and 1 base at J, with 16 bases between. CDR3 length: 15 residues. Germline CDR1 is SQVTM and CDR2 is ANQGSEA. The CDR3 region is CSAGGGGGNTGELFF. Written as DNA, the CDR3 is TGCAGCGCTGGGGGAGGAGGTGGGAACACCGGGGAGCTGTTTTTT.

This chain joins TRBV5-8 and TRBJ2-1; 11 bases fit TRBD2. CDR1 and CDR2 (germline): SGHTS, YDEGEE. V shed 0 bases and J 6 bases; nucleotides not matched to a gene: 2. CDR3 length: 15 amino acids. CDR3 nucleotides: TGTGCCAGCAGCTTGGGACTAGCGGGGCCCAATGAGCAGTTCTTC. Residues: CASSLGLAGPNEQFF.

The chain employs TRBV19 and TRBJ1-5, with 10 bases lining up with TRBD1. J gave up 6 bases and V 6 bases, and 8 bases lay outside the gene matches. This CDR3 is 15 amino acids long. Germline CDR1 is LNHDA and CDR2 is SQIVND (reference sequence). CDR3 sequence: CASRPGTGVPQPQHF. The CDR3 DNA is TGTGCCAGTAGACCCGGGACAGGGGTCCCTCAGCCCCAGCATTTT. The variable domain in full, with the rest retrieved from reference TRBV19 and TRBJ1-5, is DGGITQSPKYLFRKEGQNVTLSCEQNLNHDAMYWYRQDPGQGLRLIYYSQIVNDFQKGDIAEGYSVSREKKESFPLTVTSAQKNPTAFYLCASRPGTGVPQPQHFGDGTRLSIL.

The V call is TRBV28, the J call TRBJ1-3, with 8 bases fitting TRBD1. The CDR3 has 16 amino acids. The germline gives CDR1 MDHEN, CDR2 SYDVKM. V was clipped by 5 bases and J by 2 bases; unmatched bases: 8. The CDR3 loop is CASSNFRTGPGNTIYF. The CDR3 DNA reads TGTGCCAGCAGTAACTTCCGGACAGGGCCTGGAAACACCATATATTTT.

This chain links TRBV7-9 with TRBJ1-6, with D unclear. Trimming removed 1 base from V and 10 bases from J, with 8 bases in between. There are 13 residues in the CDR3. The V gene's germline CDR1 is SEHNR and CDR2 FQNEAQ (reference sequence). The CDR3 loop reads CASSLGLRSPLHF. As DNA, the CDR3 is TGTGCCAGCAGCTTAGGTCTACGGTCACCCCTCCACTTT.

The rearrangement uses TRBV5-1 and TRBJ1-4; no definite D call. This CDR3 is built from 12 residues. Looked up from germline, CDR1 is SGHRS and CDR2 is YFSETQ. V lost 0 bases, J lost 8 bases, and 5 bases lay in between. Written as DNA, the CDR3 is TGCGCCAGCAGCTTGGCGGGAGAAAAACTGTTTTTT. The encoded protein is CASSLAGEKLFF.

This clone has more than one count but fewer than ten. The V gene is TRBV27, the J gene TRBJ1-1; tentative D call: TRBD1 (5 bases). The CDR3 consists of 11 residues. Germline assignment: CDR1 MNHEY and CDR2 SMNVEV (reference sequence). V was shortened by 7 bases and J by 3 bases, with 6 bases between the two germline ends. The CDR3 sequence: CASKGYTEAFF. The CDR3 bases are TGTGCCAGCAAGGGGTACACTGAAGCTTTCTTT.

The chain has TRBV14 and TRBJ1-1; TRBD1 matches at 7 bases. The CDR3 is 14 amino acids. The germline V gene has CDR1 SGHDN and CDR2 FVKESK. The junction had 9 bases not matched to a gene; V was cut back by 4 bases and J by 7 bases. The CDR3 DNA reads as TGTGCCAGCAGCCCGGGACAGTCTAGGGGTGAAGCTTTCTTT. Translated, it gives CASSPGQSRGEAFF.

The chain uses TRBV19 and TRBJ1-1; 8 bases agree with TRBD1. The CDR3 sequence is 16 residues long. Germline CDR1 reads LNHDA; CDR2 reads SQIVND (reference sequence). V lost 3 bases and J lost 2; bases outside the gene matches: 8. This chain's CDR3 is CASSILTQGANTEAFF. CDR3 nucleotides: TGTGCCAGTAGTATCTTAACCCAGGGGGCAAACACTGAAGCTTTCTTT.

The sample holds a few counts of this clone. J is TRBJ1-6 and V is TRBV2; 7 nucleotides agree with TRBD1. The CDR3 is made up of 12 amino acids. Germline CDR1 SNHLY, CDR2 FYNNEI. J lost 10 bases, V lost 7 bases, and 4 bases had no gene match. CDR3 DNA sequence: TGTGCCAGCAATAGGGACAGATCACCCCTCCACTTT. Its translation is CASNRDRSPLHF.

This chain joins TRBV15 and TRBJ2-7; D is possibly TRBD2 (5 bases). Trimming took off 5 bases at V and 7 bases at J, with 12 bases between the two ends. Germline CDR1 is LNHNV and CDR2 is YYDKDF (reference sequence). The CDR3 is made up of 12 amino acids. The CDR3 DNA sequence: TGTGCCACCAGCTTTGCCTCGGGGGAGCAGTACTTC. Its protein product is CATSFASGEQYF. The full variable domain, with the rest looked up from reference TRBV15 and TRBJ2-7, is DAMVIQNPRYQVTQFGKPVTLSCSQTLNHNVMYWYQQKSSQAPKLLFHYYDKDFNNEADTPDNFQSRRPNTSFCFLDIRSPGLGDTAMYLCATSFASGEQYFGPGTRLTVT.

The V call is TRBV7-3, the J call TRBJ2-1; TRBD2 is a possible D gene (6 bases). The V end was cut by 5 bases, the J end by 9 bases, with 17 bases between. CDR1 is SGHTA and CDR2 is FQGTGA in the germline V gene. This CDR3 has 14 residues. The CDR3 nucleotides read TGTGCCAGCAGCATGATGCCGACTAGTTCTGAGCAGTTCTTC. Residues: CASSMMPTSSEQFF.

The chain links TRBV7-9 to TRBJ1-1; D call uncertain. Trimming removed 0 bases from V and 4 bases from J, with 12 bases in between. Germline loops: CDR1 SEHNR, CDR2 FQNEAQ (reference sequence). The CDR3 extends over 15 amino acids. The CDR3: CASSLAAGPLTEAFF. The CDR3 DNA reads TGTGCCAGCAGCTTAGCAGCAGGCCCCCTCACTGAAGCTTTCTTT.

The chain combines TRBV4-3 with TRBJ2-3, with a weak D call TRBD2 (6 bases). The CDR3 contains 15 residues. V dropped 1 base and J dropped 2 bases, with 10 bases sitting between them. CDR1 and CDR2 (germline): LGHNA, YSLEER. The CDR3 region is CASSQGGVFTDTQYF. Written as DNA, the CDR3 is TGCGCCAGCAGCCAAGGGGGGGTGTTCACAGATACGCAGTATTTT.

The chain combines TRBV29-1 with TRBJ2-3; 11 nucleotides align to TRBD1. The CDR3 is made up of 11 amino acids. Unmatched junction bases numbered 5, after V lost 6 bases and J lost 12 bases. From germline, CDR1 is SQVTM and CDR2 ANQGSEA. In nucleotides, the CDR3 is TGCAGCGTAACCGGGACAGGGGGTCAGTATTTT. Translated: CSVTGTGGQYF.

The rearrangement uses TRBV5-5 and TRBJ2-5; 14 bases align to TRBD2. V gave up 4 bases and J gave up 3 bases; unmatched junction bases: 5. This CDR3 region has 16 residues. Germline CDR1 is SGHKS and CDR2 is YYEKEE (reference sequence). CDR3 nucleotides: TGTGCCAGCAGCCCCGGACTAGCGGGGGGTAAAGAGACCCAGTACTTC. Amino acid sequence: CASSPGLAGGKETQYF. Drawing the rest from reference TRBV5-5 and TRBJ2-5, the complete variable domain is DAGVTQSPTHLIKTRGQQVTLRCSPISGHKSVSWYQQVLGQGPQFIFQYYEKEERGRGNFPDRFSARQFPNYSSELNVNALLLGDSALYLCASSPGLAGGKETQYFGPGTRLLVL.

This chain uses TRBV4-3 with TRBJ2-1; 8 nucleotides line up with TRBD1. Per the germline V gene, CDR1 is LGHNA and CDR2 is YSLEER. V lost 3 bases, J lost 7 bases, and 14 bases stayed unmatched. The CDR3 is made up of 17 amino acids. The CDR3 nucleotides read TGCGCCAGCAGCCAGGATCACCCACAGGGGGTAAGGAATGAGCAGTTCTTC. It specifies CASSQDHPQGVRNEQFF.

The chain combines TRBV5-5 with TRBJ2-3; no clear D gene. Germline CDR1 is SGHKS and CDR2 is YYEKEE (reference sequence). This CDR3 is 13 amino acids long. V was cut by 4 bases and J by 3 bases, with 9 bases left in between. This CDR3 is CASSRSRTDTQYF. CDR3 sequence (DNA): TGTGCCAGCAGCCGTTCTAGGACAGATACGCAGTATTTT.

J is TRBJ1-1 and V is TRBV2; 7 bases agree with TRBD1. The trim removed 5 bases at V and 0 bases at J, leaving 9 bases unmatched. Germline V gene data show CDR1 as SNHLY and CDR2 as FYNNEI. This CDR3 has 16 amino acids. The CDR3 reads CASSLARQGMNTEAFF. As DNA, the CDR3 is TGTGCCAGCAGTTTAGCTAGACAGGGAATGAACACTGAAGCTTTCTTT.

V and J are TRBV20-1 and TRBJ2-5, with D unresolved. The CDR3 runs to 10 residues. The V end lost 7 bases, the J end lost 3 bases, and 6 bases lay between the germline ends. Germline assignment: CDR1 DFQATT and CDR2 SNEGSKA (reference sequence). The CDR3 is CSVAEETQYF. CDR3 DNA sequence: TGCAGTGTGGCGGAAGAGACCCAGTACTTC.

The chain couples TRBV11-2 to TRBJ2-7; D is perhaps TRBD1 (6 bases). The CDR3 contains 12 residues. The germline gives CDR1 SGHAT, CDR2 FQNNGV. Deletions cut 5 bases from V and 4 bases from J, with 9 bases between. This chain's CDR3 is CASSAGTYEQYF. In DNA form, the CDR3 reads TGTGCCAGCAGCGCCGGGACATACGAGCAGTACTTC. Combining the CDR3 with reference TRBV11-2 and TRBJ2-7 gives the whole variable domain EAGVAQSPRYKIIEKRQSVAFWCNPISGHATLYWYQQILGQGPKLLIQFQNNGVVDDSQLPKDRFSAERLKGVDSTLKIQPAKLEDSAVYLCASSAGTYEQYFGPGTRLTVT.

The chain uses TRBV29-1 and TRBJ2-5; 13 bases match TRBD2. Trimming cost V 8 bases and J 5 bases; bases outside gene matches: 5. This CDR3 spans 13 amino acids. Germline CDR1 and CDR2: SQVTM and ANQGSEA. CDR3 coding DNA: TGCAGCACTCGGACTAGCGGGGGTGAGACCCAGTACTTC. Residues: CSTRTSGGETQYF.

This clone has a handful of counts. This rearrangement joins TRBV18 to TRBJ2-3; 7 nucleotides line up with TRBD2. Germline V gives CDR1 KGHSH, CDR2 LQKENI. Trimming cost V 8 bases and J 1 base; bases outside gene matches: 9. The CDR3 has 15 residues. The CDR3 sequence: CASTISAGGTDTQYF. DNA of the CDR3: TGTGCCAGCACTATTTCGGCGGGGGGCACAGATACGCAGTATTTT.

This chain links TRBV7-2 with TRBJ2-1; D perhaps matches TRBD2 (7 bases). Germline CDR1 and CDR2: SGHTA and FQGNSA. The length of the CDR3 is 14 residues. Trimming left V 5 bases short and J 7 bases short, with 15 bases between. In DNA, the CDR3 is TGTGCCAGCAGCCAAAAGGGGGGGGTTAATGAGCAGTTCTTC. It specifies CASSQKGGVNEQFF. Full variable domain (outside the CDR3, taken from reference TRBV7-2 and TRBJ2-1): GAGVSQSPSNKVTEKGKDVELRCDPISGHTALYWYRQSLGQGLEFLIYFQGNSAPDKSGLPSDRFSAERTGGSVSTLTIQRTQQEDSAVYLCASSQKGGVNEQFFGPGTRLTVL.

The rearrangement uses TRBV11-2 and TRBJ2-7; TRBD2 aligns across 8 bases. The germline gives CDR1 SGHAT, CDR2 FQNNGV. This CDR3 region has 17 residues. V lost 5 bases and J lost 3; bases outside the gene matches: 15. This CDR3 is CASSPSGVRGAYYEQYF. Here the CDR3 DNA reads TGTGCCAGCAGCCCATCGGGGGTGCGGGGGGCCTACTACGAGCAGTACTTC.

V gene TRBV29-1 combines with J gene TRBJ1-1, with D possibly being TRBD1 (6 bases). Germline loops: CDR1 SQVTM, CDR2 ANQGSEA. The CDR3 contains 10 residues. V dropped 6 bases and J dropped 11 bases, with 13 bases sitting between them. CDR3 residues: CSVGGGWAFF. CDR3 in DNA: TGCAGCGTGGGGGGGGGCTGGGCTTTCTTT.

The chain has TRBV11-2 and TRBJ1-2, with D perhaps matching TRBD1 (5 bases). This CDR3 has 12 residues. Germline-derived CDR1 and CDR2 are SGHAT and FQNNGV. V was shortened by 5 bases and J by 4 bases, with 8 bases between the two germline ends. DNA of the CDR3: TGTGCCAGCAGCCTCCAGGGCTATGGCTACACCTTC. Translating it yields CASSLQGYGYTF.

J is TRBJ1-6 and V is TRBV5-1, with 8 bases matching TRBD1. This CDR3 has 14 amino acids. Trimming removed 7 bases from V and 8 bases from J; junction bases left unmatched: 8. Germline CDR1 reads SGHRS; CDR2 reads YFSETQ. The CDR3 loop reads CASRIQGGDSPLHF. The CDR3 DNA reads TGCGCCAGCCGGATACAGGGGGGAGATTCACCCCTCCACTTT.

Written as DNA, the CDR3 is TGTGCCAGCAGTTACGGGACAGCAAACTACGAGCAGTACTTC. It translates to CASSYGTANYEQYF. The genes are TRBV6-5 and TRBJ2-7; TRBD1 matches 7 bases. Germline V gene data show CDR1 as MNHEY and CDR2 as SVGAGI. The CDR3 totals 14 residues. Trimming cost V 2 bases and J 3 bases; bases outside gene matches: 4.